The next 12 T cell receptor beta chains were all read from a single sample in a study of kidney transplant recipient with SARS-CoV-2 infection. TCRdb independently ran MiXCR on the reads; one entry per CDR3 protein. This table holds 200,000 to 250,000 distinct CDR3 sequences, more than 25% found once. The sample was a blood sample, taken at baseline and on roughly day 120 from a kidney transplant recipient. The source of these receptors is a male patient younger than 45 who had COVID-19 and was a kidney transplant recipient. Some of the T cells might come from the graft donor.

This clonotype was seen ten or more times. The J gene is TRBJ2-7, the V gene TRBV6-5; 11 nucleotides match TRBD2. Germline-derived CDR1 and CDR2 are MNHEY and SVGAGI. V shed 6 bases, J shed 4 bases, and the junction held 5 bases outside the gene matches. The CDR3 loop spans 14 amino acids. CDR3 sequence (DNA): TGTGCCAGCAGGACCGGGACTAGCGGTTACGAGCAGTACTTC. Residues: CASRTGTSGYEQYF.

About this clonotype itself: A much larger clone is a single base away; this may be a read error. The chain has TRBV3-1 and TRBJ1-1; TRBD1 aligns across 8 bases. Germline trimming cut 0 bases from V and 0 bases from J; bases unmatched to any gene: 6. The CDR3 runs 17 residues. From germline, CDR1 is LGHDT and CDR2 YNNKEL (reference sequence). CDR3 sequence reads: CASSQDIGTGMNTEAFF. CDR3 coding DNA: TGTGCCAGCAGCCAAGATATCGGGACAGGCATGAACACTGAAGCTTTCTTT.

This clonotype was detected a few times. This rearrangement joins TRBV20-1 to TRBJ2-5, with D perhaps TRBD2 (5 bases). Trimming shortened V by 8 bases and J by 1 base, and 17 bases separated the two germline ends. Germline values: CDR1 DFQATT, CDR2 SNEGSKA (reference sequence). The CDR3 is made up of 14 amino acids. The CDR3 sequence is CSFNERRFQETQYF. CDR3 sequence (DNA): TGCAGTTTTAATGAGCGGCGGTTCCAAGAGACCCAGTACTTC.

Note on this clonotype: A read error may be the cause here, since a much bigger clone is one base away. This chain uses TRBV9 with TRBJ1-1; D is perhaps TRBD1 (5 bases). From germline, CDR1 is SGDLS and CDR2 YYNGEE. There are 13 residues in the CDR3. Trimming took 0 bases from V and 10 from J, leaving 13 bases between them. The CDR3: CASSVEEGGGAFF. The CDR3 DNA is TGTGCCAGCAGCGTAGAGGAAGGCGGGGGAGCTTTCTTT.

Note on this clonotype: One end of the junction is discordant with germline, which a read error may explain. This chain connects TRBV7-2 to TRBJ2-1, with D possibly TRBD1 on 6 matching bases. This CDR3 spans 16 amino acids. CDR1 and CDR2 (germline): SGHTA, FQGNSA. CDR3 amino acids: CANSLADRFTYNEQFF. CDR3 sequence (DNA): TGTGCCAACAGCTTAGCCGACAGGTTCACCTACAATGAGCAGTTCTTC.

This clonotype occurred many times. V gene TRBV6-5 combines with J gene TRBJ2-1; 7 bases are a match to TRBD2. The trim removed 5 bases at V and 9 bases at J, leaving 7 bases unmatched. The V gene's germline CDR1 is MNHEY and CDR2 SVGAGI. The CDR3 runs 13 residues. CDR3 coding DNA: TGTGCCAGCAGTGGGCGGGAGAATGGTGAGCAGTTCTTC. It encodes CASSGRENGEQFF.

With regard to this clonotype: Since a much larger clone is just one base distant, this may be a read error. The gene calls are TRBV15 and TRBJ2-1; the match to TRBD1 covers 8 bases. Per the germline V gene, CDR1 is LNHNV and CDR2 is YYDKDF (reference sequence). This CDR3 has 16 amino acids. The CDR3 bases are TGTGCCACCAGCAGAGGCAGGACAGGGTCCATCAATGAGCAGTCCTTC. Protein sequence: CATSRGRTGSINEQSF.

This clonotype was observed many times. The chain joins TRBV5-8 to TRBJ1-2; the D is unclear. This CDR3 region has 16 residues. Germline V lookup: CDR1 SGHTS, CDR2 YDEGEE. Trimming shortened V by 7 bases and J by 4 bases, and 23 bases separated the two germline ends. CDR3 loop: CASHAHHPRKTYGYTF. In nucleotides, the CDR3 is TGTGCCAGCCACGCACATCATCCACGAAAGACCTATGGCTACACCTTC.

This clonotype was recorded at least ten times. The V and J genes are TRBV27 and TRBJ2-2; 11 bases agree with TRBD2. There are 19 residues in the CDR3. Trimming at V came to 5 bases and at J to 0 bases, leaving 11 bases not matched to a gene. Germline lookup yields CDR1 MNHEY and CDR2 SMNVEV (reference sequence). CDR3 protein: CASSAFGTSGLTNTGELFF. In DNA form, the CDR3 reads TGTGCCAGCAGTGCCTTCGGGACTAGCGGACTTACGAACACCGGGGAGCTGTTTTTT.

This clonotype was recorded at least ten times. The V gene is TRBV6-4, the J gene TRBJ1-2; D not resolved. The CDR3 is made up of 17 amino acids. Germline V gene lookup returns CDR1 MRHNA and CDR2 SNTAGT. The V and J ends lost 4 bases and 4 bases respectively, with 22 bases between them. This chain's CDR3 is CASSGRISHGKTYGYTF. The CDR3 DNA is TGTGCCAGCAGTGGTCGGATCTCACACGGAAAGACCTATGGCTACACCTTC.

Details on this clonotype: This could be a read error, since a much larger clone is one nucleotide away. CDR3 region: CAWIQSRYRKTHGYTF. In nucleotides, the CDR3 is TGTGCCTGGATACAATCGCGTTATAGAAAGACCCATGGCTACACCTTC. The chain has TRBV30 and TRBJ1-2; no clear D. The CDR3 spans 16 residues. The germline V gene has CDR1 GTSNPN and CDR2 SVGIG (reference sequence). The V end lost 4 bases, the J end lost 6 bases, and 24 bases lay between the germline ends. The full variable domain, in which reference TRBV30 and TRBJ1-2 provide the parts outside the CDR3, is SQTIHQWPATLVQPVGSPLSLECTVEGTSNPNLYWYRQAAGRGLQLLFYSVGIGQISSEVPQNLSASRPQDRQFILSSKKLLLSDSGFYLCAWIQSRYRKTHGYTFGSGTRLTVV.

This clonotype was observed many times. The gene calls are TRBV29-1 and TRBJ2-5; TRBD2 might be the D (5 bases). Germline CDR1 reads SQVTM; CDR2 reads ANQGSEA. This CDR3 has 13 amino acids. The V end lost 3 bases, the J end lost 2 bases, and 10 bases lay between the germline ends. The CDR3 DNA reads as TGCAGCGTTGATCGGGGAACGCAAGAGACCCAGTACTTC. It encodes CSVDRGTQETQYF.